Listed below are T cell receptor beta chains from one sample, sequenced in a study of blood T cells in healthy people across ages. TCRdb itself ran the 5' RACE reads through MiXCR, one entry per CDR3 protein. This table holds around 280,000 distinct CDR3 sequences, about 25% found once. Sequenced material: blood. These receptors all stem from a woman aged 70-85 years in good health. CDR3s include the opening cysteine and the closing phenylalanine or tryptophan. A D gene is named only where the DNA matches it firmly. The size of a clone is reported for some rows only, either as once, few or many, or as a class for expanded clones.

length: 15
V: TRBV20-1
size: .
J: TRBJ2-7
D: TRBD2
DNA: TGCAGTGCTTCTTATCCCGGGACTAGCTACTACGAGCAGTACTTC
CDR3: CSASYPGTSYYEQYF

length: 13
V: TRBV5-1
size: .
J: TRBJ2-1
D: .
DNA: TGCGCCAGCAGCCCCACTAGAAACAATGAGCAGTTCTTC
CDR3: CASSPTRNNEQFF

length: 13
V: TRBV20-1
size: many
J: TRBJ1-1
D: TRBD1
DNA: TGCAGTGCTAGGAACAGGGGTAGGGCTGAAGCTTTCTTT
CDR3: CSARNRGRAEAFF

length: 13
V: TRBV6-5
size: .
J: TRBJ2-1
D: TRBD2
DNA: TGTGCGAGTATGGGGACTAGCACCAATGAGCAGTTCTTC
CDR3: CASMGTSTNEQFF

length: 15
V: TRBV6-6
size: .
J: TRBJ1-1
D: .
DNA: TGTGCCAGCAGTATACTTGGAGGGGAGGACACTGAAGCTTTCTTT
CDR3: CASSILGGEDTEAFF

length: 17
V: TRBV4-1
size: .
J: TRBJ1-4
D: TRBD1
DNA: TGCGCCAGCAGCCAAGAACAGGGGTTGGCAACTAATGAAAAACTGTTTTTT
CDR3: CASSQEQGLATNEKLFF

length: 14
V: TRBV10-3
size: .
J: TRBJ2-5
D: TRBD2
DNA: TGTGCCATCAGCGGGGGGAATTCCAGGGAGACCCAGTACTTC
CDR3: CAISGGNSRETQYF

length: 15
V: TRBV5-1
size: few
J: TRBJ2-3
D: TRBD2
DNA: TGCGCCAGCAGCTTGGCTCGGGGGGACGCAGATACGCAGTATTTT
CDR3: CASSLARGDADTQYF

length: 12
V: TRBV12-3/TRBV12-4
size: few
J: TRBJ2-1
D: .
DNA: TGTGCCAGCAGTTTAAACGCCGGAGAGCAGTTCTTC
CDR3: CASSLNAGEQFF

length: 13
V: TRBV28
size: .
J: TRBJ2-7
D: TRBD2
DNA: TGTGCCAGCAGCCTCAATAGCGGGAGGGGGCAGTACTTC
CDR3: CASSLNSGRGQYF

length: 14
V: TRBV6-5
size: once
J: TRBJ1-2
D: .
DNA: TGTGCCAGCAGTCTACGGCCGGGACGGTATGGCTACACCTTC
CDR3: CASSLRPGRYGYTF

length: 14
V: TRBV12-3/TRBV12-4
size: .
J: TRBJ1-5
D: .
DNA: TGTGCCAGCAGCTACGACAGTAGCAATCAGCCCCAGCATTTT
CDR3: CASSYDSSNQPQHF

length: 14
V: TRBV15
size: .
J: TRBJ1-1
D: .
DNA: TGTGCCACCAGCAGAGAACGGGTCGGGGGGACAGCTTTCTTT
CDR3: CATSRERVGGTAFF

length: 17
V: TRBV7-2
size: .
J: TRBJ2-1
D: TRBD2
DNA: TGTGCCAGCAGCCTCTCCTCTCTAGCGGGGAACTACAATGAGCAGTTCTTC
CDR3: CASSLSSLAGNYNEQFF

length: 13
V: TRBV20-1
size: .
J: TRBJ2-4
D: .
DNA: TGCAGTGCTAGTTCCGGAGGCAAAAACATTCAGTACTTC
CDR3: CSASSGGKNIQYF

length: 13
V: TRBV4-1
size: .
J: TRBJ1-1
D: .
DNA: TGCGCCAGCAGCCGATGGGACCACACTGAAGCTTTCTTT
CDR3: CASSRWDHTEAFF

length: 13
V: TRBV14
size: .
J: TRBJ2-1
D: .
DNA: TGTGCCAGCAGCCAACTAGGAAGTAATGAGCAGTTCTTC
CDR3: CASSQLGSNEQFF

length: 18
V: TRBV7-7
size: .
J: TRBJ2-1
D: TRBD2
DNA: TGTGCTAGCAGCTTAGTTAGCAGCGGGAGTAAACCCTACAATGGGCAGTTCTTC
CDR3: CASSLVSSGSKPYNGQFF

length: 13
V: TRBV4-2
size: .
J: TRBJ2-5
D: .
DNA: TGTGCCAGCCGCGGGGCCGAAGAGGAGACCCAGTACTTC
CDR3: CASRGAEEETQYF

length: 15
V: TRBV5-1
size: .
J: TRBJ2-2
D: .
DNA: TGCGCCAGCAGCTTGAGACAGGCGAACACCGGGGAGCTGTTTTTT
CDR3: CASSLRQANTGELFF

length: 14
V: TRBV5-5
size: .
J: TRBJ2-1
D: .
DNA: TGTGCCAGCAGTTTGGACGGAGAGTACAATGAGCAGTTCTTC
CDR3: CASSLDGEYNEQFF

length: 14
V: TRBV20-1
size: few
J: TRBJ2-2
D: TRBD2
DNA: TGCAGTGCTGAGGACGGGAGGGGAACCGGGGAGCTGTTTTTT
CDR3: CSAEDGRGTGELFF

length: 13
V: TRBV5-1
size: few
J: TRBJ1-2
D: .
DNA: TGCGCCAGCAGCTTGGATCCAGGCCGTGGCTACACCTTC
CDR3: CASSLDPGRGYTF

length: 15
V: TRBV7-2
size: .
J: TRBJ2-5
D: TRBD2
DNA: TGTGCCAGCAGCCGTAAAGCGGGAGCTCAAGAGACCCAGTACTTC
CDR3: CASSRKAGAQETQYF

length: 14
V: TRBV6-5
size: .
J: TRBJ1-1
D: TRBD1
DNA: TGTGCCAGCAGTTACGGTACAGGGGGCACTGAAGCTTTCTTT
CDR3: CASSYGTGGTEAFF

length: 16
V: TRBV10-3
size: few
J: TRBJ1-2
D: TRBD1
DNA: TGTGCCATCAGTGGGCCCGGGACAGGGGGAAGGTATGGCCACACCTTC
CDR3: CAISGPGTGGRYGHTF

length: 15
V: TRBV20-1
size: many
J: TRBJ2-7
D: TRBD1
DNA: TGCAGTGCTAGCTTCCAGGGGGCTGTATCCTACGAGCAGTACTTC
CDR3: CSASFQGAVSYEQYF

length: 15
V: TRBV10-3
size: once
J: TRBJ2-2
D: .
DNA: TGTGCCATCAGGGGGGCCATGCGGGACACCGGGGAGCTGTTTTTT
CDR3: CAIRGAMRDTGELFF

length: 17
V: TRBV9
size: .
J: TRBJ2-5
D: TRBD1
DNA: TGTGCCAGCAGCAAACGCCGGGACAGTGCCCTCGAAGAGACCCAGTACTTC
CDR3: CASSKRRDSALEETQYF

length: 12
V: TRBV20-1
size: .
J: TRBJ1-2
D: .
DNA: TGCAGTGCTGGCAGGAAAAACTATGGCTACACCTTC
CDR3: CSAGRKNYGYTF

length: 14
V: TRBV7-6
size: .
J: TRBJ2-5
D: TRBD2
DNA: TGTGCCAGCAGCTTAGGCGGGAGCGCGGAGACCCAGTACTTC
CDR3: CASSLGGSAETQYF

length: 11
V: TRBV28
size: few
J: TRBJ1-2
D: .
DNA: TGTGCCAGCAGTACAACATATGGCTACACCTTC
CDR3: CASSTTYGYTF

length: 12
V: TRBV29-1
size: .
J: TRBJ2-7
D: .
DNA: TGCAGCGAAGGAGGCAGGGGCTACGAGCAGTACTTC
CDR3: CSEGGRGYEQYF

length: 16
V: TRBV28
size: .
J: TRBJ2-2
D: .
DNA: TGTGCCAGCAGTTTAGGTCTAGCGACGGGCACCGGGGAGCTGTTTTTT
CDR3: CASSLGLATGTGELFF

length: 10
V: TRBV29-1
size: few
J: TRBJ2-1
D: .
DNA: TGCAGCGTCTCGTGGAATGAGCAGTTCTTC
CDR3: CSVSWNEQFF

length: 14
V: TRBV5-5
size: many
J: TRBJ1-1
D: TRBD1
DNA: TGTGCCAGCAGCAGGGGGACAGCTAACACTGAAGCTTTCTTT
CDR3: CASSRGTANTEAFF

length: 13
V: TRBV6-6
size: .
J: TRBJ2-1
D: TRBD2
DNA: TGTGCCAGCAACGGCGGGAGTAGTACTGAGCAGTTCTTC
CDR3: CASNGGSSTEQFF

length: 11
V: TRBV29-1
size: many
J: TRBJ2-5
D: .
DNA: TGCAGCGTTAGGCACCAAGAGACCCAGTACTTC
CDR3: CSVRHQETQYF

length: 15
V: TRBV20-1
size: .
J: TRBJ1-6
D: TRBD1
DNA: TGCAGTGCTAGAGTTCCTACAGGGGGGAATTCACCCCTCCACTTT
CDR3: CSARVPTGGNSPLHF

length: 14
V: TRBV20-1
size: .
J: TRBJ2-5
D: TRBD1
DNA: TGCAGTGCTGATCCGGGACAGGGGTGGGAGACCCAGTACTTC
CDR3: CSADPGQGWETQYF

length: 14
V: TRBV21-1
size: few
J: TRBJ2-7
D: .
DNA: TGTGCCAGCAGGCAGCGGGAGGTCTCCTACGAGCAGTACTTC
CDR3: CASRQREVSYEQYF

length: 13
V: TRBV7-2
size: few
J: TRBJ2-5
D: .
DNA: TGTGCCAGCAGCTTCGGGGGAATAGAGACCCAGTACTTC
CDR3: CASSFGGIETQYF

length: 15
V: TRBV7-2
size: .
J: TRBJ1-1
D: .
DNA: TGTGCCAGCAGCCCTTTGGGGGGCGTGAACACTGAAGCTTTCTTT
CDR3: CASSPLGGVNTEAFF

length: 17
V: TRBV28
size: few
J: TRBJ2-6
D: .
DNA: TGTGCCAGCAGTTTAACAGGGAAGGAGGCTGGGGCCAACGTCCTGACTTTC
CDR3: CASSLTGKEAGANVLTF